This T cell receptor (beta chain) originates from a study of shared clonotypes between healthy human individuals. The sample holds one count of this clone. What it binds is unknown. Study-wide results and limits: Generation of non-shared clonotypes was less probable than generation of clonotypes shared by all four donors. Naive CD4 clonotypes were shared across a handful of donors at roughly 5%.

Profiled with immunoSEQ multiplex PCR; TCRdb holds only in-frame clones, not every one. The data show 1,500,000 or so clones, with 98% seen just once and over 0.3% held by the top ten. Germline CDR1 is SGHRS and CDR2 is YFSETQ. The ends lost 4 bases at V and 6 bases at J; junction bases unmatched: 7. The CDR3 loop spans 15 amino acids. This clonotype originated in a man aged 30 to 39 in good health. V is TRBV5-1 and J is TRBJ2-1; 10 bases match TRBD1. The source material was naive CD4+ T cells sorted from blood. Subset described: CD45RA+ positively selected. CDR3 sequence reads: CASSDRQGASNEQFF. The CDR3 DNA reads TGCGCCAGCAGCGATCGACAGGGGGCAAGCAATGAGCAGTTCTTC.